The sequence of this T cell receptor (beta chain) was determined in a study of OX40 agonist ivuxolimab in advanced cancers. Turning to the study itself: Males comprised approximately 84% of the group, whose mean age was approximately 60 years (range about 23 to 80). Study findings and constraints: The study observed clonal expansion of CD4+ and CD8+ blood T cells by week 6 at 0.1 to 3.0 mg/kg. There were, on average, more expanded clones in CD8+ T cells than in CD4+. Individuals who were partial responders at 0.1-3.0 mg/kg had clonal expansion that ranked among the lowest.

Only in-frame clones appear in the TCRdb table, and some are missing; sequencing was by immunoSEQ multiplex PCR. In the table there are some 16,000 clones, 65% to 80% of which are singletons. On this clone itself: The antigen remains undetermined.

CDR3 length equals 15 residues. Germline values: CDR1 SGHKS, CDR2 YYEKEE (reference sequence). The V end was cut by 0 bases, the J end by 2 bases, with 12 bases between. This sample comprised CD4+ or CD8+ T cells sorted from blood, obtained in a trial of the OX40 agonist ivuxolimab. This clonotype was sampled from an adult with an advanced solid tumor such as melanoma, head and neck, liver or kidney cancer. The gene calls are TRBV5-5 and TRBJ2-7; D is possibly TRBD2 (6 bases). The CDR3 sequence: CASSLASGGTYEQYF. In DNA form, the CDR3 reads TGTGCCAGCAGCTTGGCCTCCGGGGGAACCTACGAGCAGTACTTC.